The 30 T cell receptor beta chains in this list originate from one sample, sequenced in a study. From the RT-PCR reads, TCRdb called clonotypes with MiXCR, one entry per CDR3 protein. Of around 700,000 distinct CDR3 sequences listed, over 12% were seen once; the top ten hold roughly 3.6%. The sequenced sample was memory CD4+ T cells from blood. Receptor source: a female donor in good health, serving as a healthy control.

The chain links TRBV20-1 to TRBJ1-6; no definite D call. This CDR3 is built from 14 residues. Trimming pared 3 bases from V and 5 bases from J, leaving 11 bases between. Germline V gene data show CDR1 as DFQATT and CDR2 as SNEGSKA (reference sequence). CDR3 in amino acids: CSASLQPNNSPLHF. The CDR3 region has the DNA TGCAGTGCTAGCCTTCAGCCGAATAATTCACCCCTCCACTTT.

This clonotype has a handful of counts. J is TRBJ1-5 and V is TRBV7-3, with D perhaps matching TRBD1 (5 bases). The ends were cut back, 4 bases at V and 7 bases at J, with 26 bases in the middle. The CDR3 extends over 18 amino acids. Germline CDR1 SGHTA, CDR2 FQGTGA. CDR3 in DNA: TGTGCCAGCAGCTACTCCAATAACGGGGCGCAGAGGTACCAGCCCCAGCATTTT. Protein: CASSYSNNGAQRYQPQHF.

This rearrangement joins TRBV7-3 to TRBJ1-1; 7 nucleotides agree with TRBD1. Germline V lookup: CDR1 SGHTA, CDR2 FQGTGA. After removal of 5 bases from V and 5 bases from J, the junction contained 17 bases not matched to a gene. The CDR3 runs 17 residues. The CDR3 DNA follows: TGTGCCAGCAGCCTCTCCGGGTCAGGGGGAGAGAGGACTGAAGCTTTCTTT. Translation gives CASSLSGSGGERTEAFF.

In its sample, this clonotype was seen a few times. V usage is TRBV11-2 and J usage is TRBJ1-3; 8 nucleotides agree with TRBD1. Germline lookup yields CDR1 SGHAT and CDR2 FQNNGV. V lost 4 bases and J lost 0; bases outside the gene matches: 11. CDR3 length: 18 residues. Written as DNA, the CDR3 is TGTGCCAGCAGCTCAGGGGGCTTCTCTATCCGCTCTGGAAACACCATATATTTT. Amino acids: CASSSGGFSIRSGNTIYF.

The rearrangement joins TRBV29-1 to TRBJ2-2; D is perhaps TRBD1 or TRBD2 (6 bases each). The germline CDR1 and CDR2 sequences are SQVTM and ANQGSEA. CDR3 length: 13 amino acids. V dropped 7 bases and J dropped 6 bases, with 15 bases sitting between them. The CDR3 nucleotides are TGCAGCGCTGGAGGGGACAAAGCCGGGGAGCTGTTTTTT. Protein product: CSAGGDKAGELFF.

The chain carries TRBV7-9 and TRBJ1-2; 7 nucleotides agree with TRBD1. The CDR3 sequence is 16 residues long. The germline V gene has CDR1 SEHNR and CDR2 FQNEAQ (reference sequence). Trimming at V came to 5 bases and at J to 0 bases, leaving 9 bases not matched to a gene. CDR3 nucleotides: TGTGCCAGCAGCCCTACTACAGGGGACTCTAACTATGGCTACACCTTC. This sequence encodes CASSPTTGDSNYGYTF.

This clonotype was detected ten times or more. The V and J genes are TRBV6-5 and TRBJ2-3; 10 bases line up with TRBD2. The CDR3 spans 17 residues. The germline V gene has CDR1 MNHEY and CDR2 SVGAGI. Unmatched junction bases numbered 14, after V lost 7 bases and J lost 4 bases. DNA for the CDR3: TGTGCCAGCACCGCGACAGGGTCTAGCGGGAGCCCAGATACGCAGTATTTT. It codes for CASTATGSSGSPDTQYF.

The chain uses TRBV20-1 and TRBJ1-5; D is unclear. In germline, CDR1 is DFQATT, CDR2 SNEGSKA (reference sequence). The CDR3 loop spans 12 amino acids. The V end was cut by 1 base, the J end by 11 bases, with 12 bases between. CDR3 sequence reads: CSARAPTLAQHF. CDR3 DNA sequence: TGCAGTGCTAGAGCGCCTACTTTAGCCCAGCATTTT.

This clonotype showed up just once. This chain connects TRBV27 to TRBJ2-2; no definite D call. CDR1 MNHEY and CDR2 SMNVEV come from the germline V gene (reference sequence). The CDR3 spans 16 residues. Trimming shortened V by 4 bases and J by 0 bases, and 12 bases separated the two germline ends. The CDR3 spells CASSSRGRANTGELFF. The CDR3 bases are TGTGCCAGCAGTTCACGTGGACGCGCGAACACCGGGGAGCTGTTTTTT.

The sample holds a few counts of this clonotype. CDR3 protein: CASSLVGRHGYTF. The CDR3 DNA is TGTGCCAGCAGCTTAGTCGGCAGGCATGGCTACACCTTC. This sequence joins TRBV7-9 and TRBJ1-2; no clear D. Trimming cost V 1 base and J 6 bases, with 9 bases left between them. This CDR3 spans 13 amino acids. Germline lookup yields CDR1 SEHNR and CDR2 FQNEAQ (reference sequence).

This clonotype was detected only a few times. The V call is TRBV12-3 or TRBV12-4, the J call TRBJ1-5; D not resolved. The CDR3 sequence is 14 residues long. V lost 6 bases and J 4 bases, leaving 13 bases between the germline ends. The CDR3 DNA follows: TGTGCCAGCAGACCCCGACACCCGAATCAGCCCCAGCATTTT. It encodes CASRPRHPNQPQHF.

The chain has TRBV21-1 and TRBJ1-2; the D segment call TRBD1 is taken from the table without a DNA check. TRBV21-1 is termed a pseudogene. This CDR3 spans 11 amino acids. The CDR3 DNA is TGTGCCAGGTGGGGGTACTATGGCTACACCTTC. Amino acids: CARWGYYGYTF.

This clonotype was detected a few times. The gene calls are TRBV27 and TRBJ1-6, with D uncertain. From germline, CDR1 is MNHEY and CDR2 SMNVEV (reference sequence). Trimming removed 3 bases at V and 0 bases at J, with 6 bases between. The CDR3 length is 15 residues. CDR3 coding DNA: TGTGCCAGCAGTTTTTCCCGCTCCTATAATTCACCCCTCCACTTT. Translated: CASSFSRSYNSPLHF.

The chain joins TRBV5-6 to TRBJ2-1, with D unresolved. Germline values: CDR1 SGHDT, CDR2 YYEEEE. The CDR3 consists of 14 residues. V shed 3 bases and J shed 4 bases, with 11 bases lying between them. DNA of the CDR3: TGTGCCAGCAGCTACCTGACCCAGTACAATGAGCAGTTCTTC. It codes for CASSYLTQYNEQFF. The whole variable domain, filled in from reference TRBV5-6 and TRBJ2-1, reads DAGVTQSPTHLIKTRGQQVTLRCSPKSGHDTVSWYQQALGQGPQFIFQYYEEEERQRGNFPDRFSGHQFPNYSSELNVNALLLGDSALYLCASSYLTQYNEQFFGPGTRLTVL.

The chain carries TRBV7-2 and TRBJ2-3, with TRBD2 identical over 8 bases. Germline V gene lookup returns CDR1 SGHTA and CDR2 FQGNSA. V was clipped by 0 bases and J by 10 bases; unmatched bases: 12. The CDR3 loop spans 16 amino acids. The CDR3 is CASSLAWSGSGASQYF. For the CDR3, the DNA is TGTGCCAGCAGCTTAGCGTGGAGCGGGAGTGGGGCATCGCAGTATTTT.

This clonotype has only a few counts. The chain has TRBV4-1 and TRBJ2-1; 11 bases map to TRBD1. The junction had 8 bases not matched to a gene; V was cut back by 3 bases and J by 4 bases. This CDR3 has 17 amino acids. Germline-derived CDR1 and CDR2 are MGHRA and YSYEKL. The CDR3 DNA sequence: TGCGCCAGCAGCCAGGGGATTGGGACAGGGGGATACAATGAGCAGTTCTTC. Protein sequence: CASSQGIGTGGYNEQFF.

This clonotype was counted between two and nine times. The chain combines TRBV12-3 or TRBV12-4 with TRBJ2-1; possible D gene TRBD2, 5 bases. The CDR3 consists of 15 residues. The V and J ends lost 6 bases and 2 bases respectively, with 14 bases between them. The CDR3 protein is CASSLTAGPYNEQFF. The DNA for the CDR3 is TGTGCCAGCAGCCTGACTGCGGGCCCCTACAATGAGCAGTTCTTC.

This clonotype was counted at least ten times. The CDR3 nucleotides are TGTGCCAGCAGCCAAGAATCAGCGGGTGACACTGAAGCTTTCTTT. Amino acid sequence: CASSQESAGDTEAFF. V gene TRBV3-1 combines with J gene TRBJ1-1; D gene uncertain. Trimming shortened V by 0 bases and J by 3 bases, and 11 bases separated the two germline ends. The CDR3 extends over 15 amino acids. The germline gives CDR1 LGHDT, CDR2 YNNKEL (reference sequence).

This clonotype showed up many times. V is TRBV12-3 or TRBV12-4 and J is TRBJ2-7, with D perhaps TRBD1 or TRBD2 (6 bases each). The CDR3 has 14 residues. V was pared by 6 bases and J by 2 bases, with 14 bases between. CDR3 sequence: CASRPSGATYEQYF. The DNA of the CDR3 is TGTGCCAGCAGGCCGTCGGGGGCCACCTACGAGCAGTACTTC.

This clonotype came up many times. V is TRBV15 and J is TRBJ2-4; TRBD2 might be the D (6 bases). V was cut by 5 bases and J by 6 bases, with 17 bases left in between. Germline-derived CDR1 and CDR2 are LNHNV and YYDKDF (reference sequence). CDR3 length: 15 amino acids. The CDR3 here is CATSRDWGQRNIQYF. The CDR3 region has the DNA TGTGCCACCAGCCGGGACTGGGGCCAGAGAAACATTCAGTACTTC.

This clonotype was recorded many times. The chain has TRBV11-2 and TRBJ2-1, with 11 bases that match TRBD2. V lost 3 bases to trimming and J lost 12 bases; unmatched junction nucleotides: 7. The CDR3 loop spans 14 amino acids. The V gene's germline CDR1 is SGHAT and CDR2 FQNNGV. The DNA of the CDR3 is TGTGCCAGCAGCTTCTCCGGGACTAGCGGACGGCAGTTCTTC. Residues: CASSFSGTSGRQFF.

This sequence joins TRBV18 and TRBJ1-2; D is ambiguous. Per the germline V gene, CDR1 is KGHSH and CDR2 is LQKENI. This CDR3 has 11 amino acids. Trimming pared 2 bases from V and 6 bases from J, leaving 4 bases between. CDR3 coding DNA: TGTGCCAGCTCACCAGGGAATGGCTACACCTTC. Protein sequence: CASSPGNGYTF.

CDR3 sequence reads: CASSLSGRGSYEQYF. The CDR3 region has the DNA TGTGCCAGCAGTTTATCGGGCAGGGGCTCCTACGAGCAGTACTTC. This sequence joins TRBV7-2 and TRBJ2-7, with D possibly matching TRBD1 (6 bases). Germline V gives CDR1 SGHTA, CDR2 FQGNSA. V gave up 6 bases and J gave up 0 bases, with 15 bases separating them. This CDR3 is built from 15 residues.

The gene calls are TRBV6-2 or TRBV6-3 and TRBJ1-2, with D unclear. The V and J ends lost 2 bases and 5 bases respectively, with 15 bases between them. The CDR3 has 15 amino acids. Germline V gene sequence: CDR1 MNHEY, CDR2 SVGEGT. The CDR3 DNA reads as TGTGCCAGCAGTTACCTCTTTGACGGGGAATATGGCTACACCTTC. It yields the protein CASSYLFDGEYGYTF.

This chain joins TRBV20-1 and TRBJ2-7; TRBD1 matches at 9 bases. Germline V lookup: CDR1 DFQATT, CDR2 SNEGSKA (reference sequence). This CDR3 has 14 residues. V lost 6 bases and J lost 5; bases outside the gene matches: 11. The DNA for the CDR3 is TGCAGTGCGCCGAATCCACAGGGGGCGGACGAGCAGTACTTC. This encodes CSAPNPQGADEQYF.

This clonotype was seen more than once but under ten times. The chain links TRBV29-1 to TRBJ2-6; 12 positions agree with TRBD1. The CDR3 runs to 16 residues. Trimming cost V 6 bases and J 4 bases; bases outside gene matches: 7. Germline CDR1 is SQVTM and CDR2 is ANQGSEA. CDR3 sequence reads: CSVSGTGGSGANVLTF. CDR3 nucleotides: TGCAGCGTATCCGGGACAGGGGGCAGCGGGGCCAACGTCCTGACTTTC.

This clonotype was recorded a few times. The V gene is TRBV29-1, the J gene TRBJ1-1; D is uncertain. The CDR3 consists of 14 residues. The V end was cut by 6 bases, the J end by 0 bases, with 14 bases between. Germline CDR1 SQVTM, CDR2 ANQGSEA. The CDR3, as DNA: TGCAGCGTCCTAGTGAATTTCATGAACACTGAAGCTTTCTTT. Its translation is CSVLVNFMNTEAFF.

This clonotype has more than one count but fewer than ten. The V gene is TRBV15, the J gene TRBJ1-2, with D possibly TRBD1 on 5 matching bases. Germline CDR1 reads LNHNV; CDR2 reads YYDKDF (reference sequence). There are 14 residues in the CDR3. V lost 2 bases and J 4 bases, leaving 11 bases between the germline ends. In DNA, the CDR3 is TGTGCCACCAGCAGACAGGGACTGCGCTATGGCTACACCTTC. Its protein is CATSRQGLRYGYTF. The variable domain in full, completed from reference TRBV15 and TRBJ1-2, reads DAMVIQNPRYQVTQFGKPVTLSCSQTLNHNVMYWYQQKSSQAPKLLFHYYDKDFNNEADTPDNFQSRRPNTSFCFLDIRSPGLGDTAMYLCATSRQGLRYGYTFGSGTRLTVV.

This chain joins TRBV20-1 and TRBJ1-1; D may be TRBD1 (5 bases). Looked up from germline, CDR1 is DFQATT and CDR2 is SNEGSKA (reference sequence). The V end lost 5 bases, the J end lost 5 bases, and 18 bases lay between the germline ends. This CDR3 spans 14 amino acids. The CDR3 reads CSAAQVLGGTEAFF. The DNA of the CDR3 is TGCAGTGCTGCCCAAGTTTTGGGGGGTACTGAAGCTTTCTTT.

In this sample, this clonotype turned up a few times. The chain has TRBV7-2 and TRBJ2-5; D may be TRBD2 (6 bases). The CDR3 extends over 14 amino acids. The ends were cut back, 5 bases at V and 4 bases at J, with 14 bases in the middle. Per the germline V gene, CDR1 is SGHTA and CDR2 is FQGNSA. CDR3 loop: CASSKTSASETQYF. CDR3 nucleotides: TGTGCCAGCAGCAAGACTAGTGCATCAGAGACCCAGTACTTC.